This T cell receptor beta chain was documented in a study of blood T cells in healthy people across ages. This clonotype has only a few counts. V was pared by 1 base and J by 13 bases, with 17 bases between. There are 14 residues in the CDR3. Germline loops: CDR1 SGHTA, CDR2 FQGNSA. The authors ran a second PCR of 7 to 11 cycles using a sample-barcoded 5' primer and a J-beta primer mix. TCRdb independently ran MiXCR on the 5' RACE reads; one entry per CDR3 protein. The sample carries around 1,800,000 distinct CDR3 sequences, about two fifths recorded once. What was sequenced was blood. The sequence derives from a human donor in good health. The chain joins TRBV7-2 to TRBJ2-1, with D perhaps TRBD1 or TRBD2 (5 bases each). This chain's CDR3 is CASSLDFERGSQFF. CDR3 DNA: TGTGCCAGCAGCTTAGACTTCGAGAGGGGCTCCCAGTTCTTC.